The 11 T cell receptor beta chains presented below share a single source sample, sequenced in a study of blood T cell repertoires in COVID-19. Only in-frame clones appear in the TCRdb table, and some are missing; sequencing was by immunoSEQ multiplex PCR. The sample carries about 120,000 clones, 85% to 90% recorded once. Material for sequencing was peripheral blood. Receptors were obtained from a human donor with acute or convalescent COVID-19. The donor label of this sample is uncertain.

The chain is built from TRBV28 and TRBJ2-3; a possible D gene is TRBD2 (6 bases). Germline values: CDR1 MDHEN, CDR2 SYDVKM. The CDR3 has 14 residues. Trimming shortened V by 3 bases and J by 5 bases, and 12 bases separated the two germline ends. CDR3 region: CASSLRGNKDTQYF. The CDR3 nucleotides are TGTGCCAGCAGTTTGCGCGGGAATAAAGATACGCAGTATTTT.

Comment on this clone: The sample holds other DNA sequences that translate to the same CDR3. The rearrangement uses TRBV5-4 and TRBJ2-5; D is perhaps TRBD2 (6 bases). The CDR3 covers 14 residues. From germline, CDR1 is SGHNT and CDR2 YYREEE (reference sequence). Deletions cut 0 bases from V and 2 bases from J, with 8 bases between. CDR3 in amino acids: CASSLGGTQETQYF. CDR3 coding DNA: TGTGCCAGCAGCTTGGGCGGGACTCAAGAGACCCAGTACTTC.

The chain carries TRBV6-5 and TRBJ2-5, with D possibly being TRBD2 (6 bases). Between the trimmed V and J ends, which lost 4 bases and 6 bases, there was a span of 18 bases. This CDR3 spans 15 amino acids. The germline gives CDR1 MNHEY, CDR2 SVGAGI. The CDR3 DNA follows: TGTGCCAGCAGTTCCTCCCGGGCCGGGAGCCAGACCCAGTACTTC. It is translated as CASSSSRAGSQTQYF.

The chain links TRBV5-8 to TRBJ2-1, with 8 bases fitting TRBD1. CDR3 length equals 14 residues. The V and J ends lost 1 base and 6 bases, in that order; junction bases with no gene match: 3. Germline values: CDR1 SGHTS, CDR2 YDEGEE. The CDR3 is CASSLPTGGNEQFF. CDR3 DNA: TGTGCCAGCAGCTTGCCCACAGGGGGCAATGAGCAGTTCTTC.

In DNA form, the CDR3 reads TGCGCCAGCAGCTGGAGCGGGGGGGCCGGCGAGCAGTTCTTC. This codes for CASSWSGGAGEQFF. The chain has TRBV5-1 and TRBJ2-1, with 10 bases fitting TRBD2. CDR1 is SGHRS, CDR2 YFSETQ, per germline. This CDR3 has 14 residues. The junction had 7 bases not matched to a gene; V was cut back by 3 bases and J by 10 bases.

The CDR3 nucleotides are TGTGCCAGCAGCTTACGTCGGCCTCAGGACACCGGGGAGCTGTTTTTT. The encoded protein is CASSLRRPQDTGELFF. The chain couples TRBV7-2 to TRBJ2-2; D gene ambiguous. Trimming shortened V by 2 bases and J by 3 bases, and 13 bases separated the two germline ends. This CDR3 contains 16 residues. Germline V gives CDR1 SGHTA, CDR2 FQGNSA.

This sequence joins TRBV28 and TRBJ1-5; D not resolved. V lost 1 base to trimming and J lost 2 bases, with 9 bases between them. The CDR3 runs to 15 residues. Germline CDR1 MDHEN, CDR2 SYDVKM. The CDR3 DNA reads as TGTGCCAGCAGTTTATCCTGGCAGGGCAATCAGCCCCAGCATTTT. Amino acids: CASSLSWQGNQPQHF.

The V call is TRBV5-1, the J call TRBJ1-1, with 9 bases identical to TRBD1. The CDR3 is 20 residues long. Germline V lookup: CDR1 SGHRS, CDR2 YFSETQ. Trimming cost V 3 bases and J 1 base; bases outside gene matches: 19. The CDR3 spells CASSSPPSPGQGFWNTEAFF. In DNA form, the CDR3 reads TGCGCCAGCAGCTCCCCCCCGAGCCCGGGACAGGGCTTTTGGAACACTGAAGCTTTCTTT.

The chain employs TRBV3-1 (or the pseudogene TRBV3-2) and TRBJ1-1; no definite D call. V shed 0 bases and J shed 1 base, with 9 bases lying between them. Germline values: CDR1 LGHDT, CDR2 YNNKEL (reference sequence). The CDR3 spans 15 residues. The CDR3, as DNA: TGTGCCAGCAGCCAAGATCTGAGTAGGAACACTGAAGCTTTCTTT. The encoded protein is CASSQDLSRNTEAFF.

This rearrangement joins TRBV18 to TRBJ1-2; no clear D gene. CDR3 length: 14 residues. Germline V gene data show CDR1 as KGHSH and CDR2 as LQKENI. Trimming removed 2 bases at V and 8 bases at J, with 15 bases between. CDR3 nucleotides: TGTGCCAGCTCACCATATACAGACCTAATGGGCTACACCTTC. Translation gives CASSPYTDLMGYTF.

This clone was picked up one time. For the CDR3, the DNA is TGTGCCAGCAGCCAGCCCCCCGGGACTACCTTACTAAGCACAGATACGCAGTATTTT. Its protein is CASSQPPGTTLLSTDTQYF. The chain combines TRBV4-2 with TRBJ2-3; 7 nucleotides match TRBD2. The CDR3 is 19 amino acids. J lost 0 bases, V lost 3 bases, and 15 bases had no gene match. The germline CDR1 and CDR2 sequences are LGHNA and YNFKEQ.